This is a list of T cell receptor beta chains from one sample in a study of T cell repertoires in aging, cancer and after chemotherapy. TCRdb reprocessed the multiplex PCR reads with MiXCR, giving one entry per CDR3 protein. This table holds thousands of distinct CDR3 sequences, roughly 30% found once. The specimen sequenced was blood. The source is a human donor in good health. The CDR3 runs from the conserved cysteine through the conserved F or W. The order of the fields is V gene, clone size, J gene, CDR3 protein. Size is stated for part of the rows, as once, few or many counts, or as a class when the clone is expanded.

V: TRBV10-3
size: few
J: TRBJ1-5
CDR3: CAISDADRDQPQHF

V: TRBV29-1
size: medium-sized
J: TRBJ1-1
CDR3: CSVSRSPGEAFF

V: TRBV5-1
size: NA
J: TRBJ1-4
CDR3: CASSLVRGLNEKLFF

V: TRBV18
size: NA
J: TRBJ2-5
CDR3: CASSLTAGQETQYF

V: TRBV19
size: NA
J: TRBJ2-1
CDR3: CASSIPGSYNEQFF

V: TRBV12-3/TRBV12-4
size: medium-sized
J: TRBJ2-3
CDR3: CASSLKARGDTQYF

V: TRBV20-1
size: few
J: TRBJ2-2
CDR3: CSARSWVGAGVRTGELFF

V: TRBV20-1
size: NA
J: TRBJ2-1
CDR3: CSAPRDGTNEQFF

V: TRBV6-5
size: large
J: TRBJ2-2
CDR3: CASSYGAHTGELFF

V: TRBV18
size: NA
J: TRBJ1-5
CDR3: CASSPTGVTDQPQHF

V: TRBV12-3/TRBV12-4
size: NA
J: TRBJ1-2
CDR3: CASSHPRNLYGYTF

V: TRBV18
size: NA
J: TRBJ1-1
CDR3: CASSQDEVANTEAFF

V: TRBV5-1
size: few
J: TRBJ2-5
CDR3: CASSLQGSETQYF

V: TRBV18
size: NA
J: TRBJ1-6
CDR3: CASSLLDTNSPLHF

V: TRBV19
size: NA
J: TRBJ1-1
CDR3: CASSPPDRSNTEAFF

V: TRBV13
size: few
J: TRBJ2-7
CDR3: CASSYSGTSGYEQYF

V: TRBV6-5
size: medium-sized
J: TRBJ1-2
CDR3: CASSYFRTGGSGYGYTF

V: TRBV12-3/TRBV12-4
size: NA
J: TRBJ1-4
CDR3: CASRGRQSLFF

V: TRBV12-3/TRBV12-4
size: once
J: TRBJ2-7
CDR3: CASRGTGSPTYEQYF

V: TRBV19
size: medium-sized
J: TRBJ1-5
CDR3: CASSMRQGISNQPQHF

V: TRBV5-3
size: NA
J: TRBJ1-1
CDR3: CASSLSTGGGEAEAFF

V: TRBV27
size: NA
J: TRBJ2-3
CDR3: CASSSLGLADTQYF

V: TRBV6-1
size: medium-sized
J: TRBJ1-4
CDR3: CASRTGVEREKLFF

V: TRBV19
size: NA
J: TRBJ2-7
CDR3: CASSITGTGGNEQYF